These 19 T cell receptor beta chains came from one sample sequenced in a study of T cells in Graves' hyperthyroidism and ophthalmopathy (dated by TCRdb to between 2018 and 2021). The method was multiplex PCR. Sequencing relied on an Illumina HiSeq 2000. TCR beta CDR3 regions were amplified from RNA transcripts. The first round of RT-PCR for the TCR CDR3 was performed with the HTBI primer set and the Qiagen OneStep RT-PCR kit. TCRdb reanalyzed the raw reads on its own, using fastp at Q25 for trimming and MiXCR for clone calling, and kept in-frame beta chains. Each entry merges the rows of one CDR3 protein and shows their most common DNA and genes. This sample has under 350,000 distinct CDR3 sequences in its table, and 15% to 20% of those were observed once. The top ten hold under 55% of the sample. Material: blood. The receptors were sampled from a woman between 45 and 60 years old with Graves' hyperthyroidism.

This clonotype has just a few counts. Since a much larger clone is just one base distant, this may be a read error. CDR3 protein: CASSRDATSGYEQYF. The CDR3 DNA is TGTGCCAGCAGCCGAGATGCGACTAGCGGCTACGAGCAGTACTTC. The J gene is TRBJ2-7, the V gene TRBV3-1, with TRBD2 matching 9 bases. This CDR3 contains 15 residues. Trimming took 4 bases from V and 3 from J; bases not matched to a gene: 7. Germline CDR1 reads LGHDT; CDR2 reads YNNKEL (reference sequence).

This clonotype was counted between two and nine times. V and J are TRBV13 and TRBJ2-3, with 9 nucleotides matching TRBD2. Germline V lookup: CDR1 PRHDT, CDR2 FYEKMQ (reference sequence). The CDR3 is made up of 17 amino acids. Trimming cost V 1 base and J 3 bases; bases outside gene matches: 8. CDR3 coding DNA: TGTGCCAGCAGCTTAGACTTGCGGGGGGGTTCTACAGATACGCAGTATTTT. Translated: CASSLDLRGGSTDTQYF. The entire variable domain, with the rest obtained from reference TRBV13 and TRBJ2-3, is as follows: AAGVIQSPRHLIKEKRETATLKCYPIPRHDTVYWYQQGPGQDPQFLISFYEKMQSDKGSIPDRFSAQQFSDYHSELNMSSLELGDSALYFCASSLDLRGGSTDTQYFGPGTRLTVL.

A few counts support this clonotype. The chain links TRBV5-1 to TRBJ2-5; TRBD2 matches at 10 bases. Germline-derived CDR1 and CDR2 are SGHRS and YFSETQ. This CDR3 has 15 amino acids. The V and J ends lost 4 bases and 2 bases, in that order; junction bases with no gene match: 5. The CDR3 reads CASSPWTSGQETQYF. The CDR3 nucleotides are TGCGCCAGCAGCCCCTGGACTAGCGGACAAGAGACCCAGTACTTC.

At least ten counts were recorded for this clonotype. This chain joins TRBV27 and TRBJ1-6; TRBD1 matches 7 bases. With V trimmed by 3 bases and J by 14 bases, 13 bases remained unmatched. Germline values: CDR1 MNHEY, CDR2 SMNVEV (reference sequence). The CDR3 covers 15 residues. The CDR3 sequence: CASSFGGQTYRTLHF. The CDR3 DNA reads TGTGCCAGCAGTTTTGGGGGACAGACATATCGAACCCTCCACTTT.

This clonotype has at least ten counts. The genes are TRBV9 and TRBJ2-3, with 7 bases that match TRBD1. Looked up from germline, CDR1 is SGDLS and CDR2 is YYNGEE. The CDR3 runs to 15 residues. V shed 0 bases, J shed 1 base, and the junction held 2 bases outside the gene matches. The DNA for the CDR3 is TGTGCCAGCAGCGTAGGGGACAGCGGCACAGATACGCAGTATTTT. It specifies CASSVGDSGTDTQYF.

This clonotype came up a few times. V is TRBV6-2 or TRBV6-3 and J is TRBJ2-7, with 9 bases lining up with TRBD1. CDR3 size: 14 residues. Germline CDR1 MNHEY, CDR2 SVGEGT. Germline trimming cut 5 bases from V and 1 base from J; bases unmatched to any gene: 3. The CDR3, as DNA: TGTGCCAGCAGTAAGGACAGGGGATCCTACGAGCAGTACTTC. Encoded protein: CASSKDRGSYEQYF.

The CDR3 nucleotides read TGTGCCAGCAGCTTGGGTGGGACGCTCGATGAGCAGTTCTTC. Protein product: CASSLGGTLDEQFF. The rearrangement uses TRBV5-6 and TRBJ2-1, with D possibly called TRBD1 or TRBD2 (5 bases each). CDR3 length equals 14 residues. CDR1 and CDR2 (germline): SGHDT, YYEEEE. V lost 0 bases, J lost 8 bases, and 12 bases lay in between.

This clonotype was counted only a few times. The V and J genes are TRBV20-1 and TRBJ2-7; 12 nucleotides line up with TRBD2. The germline gives CDR1 DFQATT, CDR2 SNEGSKA (reference sequence). This CDR3 has 15 residues. V lost 3 bases and J lost 5; bases outside the gene matches: 8. The CDR3 coding sequence is TGCAGTGCTAGGCCTCCTGGACTAGCGGGAAACGAGCAGTACTTC. It specifies CSARPPGLAGNEQYF.

The genes are TRBV3-1 and TRBJ2-2, with TRBD2 matching 8 bases. Trimming at V came to 4 bases and at J to 7 bases, leaving 2 bases not matched to a gene. CDR1 is LGHDT and CDR2 is YNNKEL in the germline V gene (reference sequence). The CDR3 contains 13 residues. The CDR3 here is CASSLSGDGELFF. CDR3 nucleotides: TGTGCCAGCAGCCTTAGCGGGGACGGGGAGCTGTTTTTT.

This clonotype was recorded at least ten times. This chain uses TRBV18 with TRBJ2-7, with D possibly being TRBD2 (6 bases). CDR1 KGHSH and CDR2 LQKENI come from the germline V gene. The CDR3 is made up of 12 amino acids. The V end lost 3 bases, the J end lost 3 bases, and 6 bases lay between the germline ends. The CDR3 DNA reads as TGTGCCAGCTCACCCGGGGGCTACGAGCAGTACGTC. Encoded protein: CASSPGGYEQYV.

This clonotype has more than one count but fewer than ten. The chain combines TRBV7-2 with TRBJ2-1, with D hard to call. This CDR3 has 12 amino acids. V lost 4 bases and J 5 bases, leaving 6 bases between the germline ends. Germline V gene sequence: CDR1 SGHTA, CDR2 FQGNSA. This CDR3 reads CASSSSNNEQFF. The CDR3 nucleotides read TGTGCCAGCAGCTCGTCGAACAATGAGCAGTTCTTC.

This clonotype has just a few counts. This rearrangement joins TRBV5-1 to TRBJ1-6, with 8 nucleotides matching TRBD1. This CDR3 is built from 16 residues. From germline, CDR1 is SGHRS and CDR2 YFSETQ. Losses at the gene ends were 1 base for V and 7 bases for J; bases not matched to a gene: 7. CDR3 nucleotides: TGCGCCAGCAGCTTGTCAGGGGGCACAACGAATTCACCCCTCCACTTT. Its translation is CASSLSGGTTNSPLHF. Drawing the rest from reference TRBV5-1 and TRBJ1-6, the complete variable domain is KAGVTQTPRYLIKTRGQQVTLSCSPISGHRSVSWYQQTPGQGLQFLFEYFSETQRNKGNFPGRFSGRQFSNSRSEMNVSTLELGDSALYLCASSLSGGTTNSPLHFGNGTRLTVT.

This clonotype was recorded at least ten times. The rearrangement joins TRBV30 to TRBJ1-1; no clear D gene. CDR1 is GTSNPN, CDR2 SVGIG, per germline (reference sequence). V was shortened by 0 bases and J by 5 bases, with 16 bases between the two germline ends. The CDR3 totals 15 residues. For the CDR3, the DNA is TGTGCCTGGAGTGTACGCCCGCAAGTGTGGACTGAAGCTTTCTTT. It encodes CAWSVRPQVWTEAFF.

Details on this clonotype: A much larger clone sits a single nucleotide away, making a read error possible. V gene TRBV28 combines with J gene TRBJ1-1; TRBD1 aligns across 8 bases. Germline trimming cut 9 bases from V and 6 bases from J; bases unmatched to any gene: 9. CDR1 and CDR2 (germline): MDHEN, SYDVKM. CDR3 length: 13 amino acids. The CDR3 DNA follows: TGTGCCAGTTCAGGGGGCCGGGACGCTGAAGCTTTCTTT. This gives the protein CASSGGRDAEAFF.

This clonotype was picked up many times. The chain links TRBV11-2 to TRBJ2-7, with TRBD2 matching over 8 bases. The CDR3 extends over 16 amino acids. Trimming took 4 bases from V and 6 from J; bases not matched to a gene: 14. Germline V gives CDR1 SGHAT, CDR2 FQNNGV. CDR3 nucleotides: TGTGCCAGCAGCTCCATACCCGGGACTAGTGCTGCCGAGCAGTACTTC. Amino acids: CASSSIPGTSAAEQYF.

This clonotype has at least ten counts. This chain joins TRBV11-2 and TRBJ2-1; D may correspond to TRBD1 or TRBD2 (5 bases each). This CDR3 has 14 amino acids. CDR1 is SGHAT, CDR2 FQNNGV, per germline. V was cut by 5 bases and J by 6 bases, with 14 bases left in between. The CDR3 nucleotides read TGTGCCAGCAGCCCCCGGGACCTTATCAATGAGCAGTTCTTC. Translated: CASSPRDLINEQFF.

The chain is built from TRBV7-8 and TRBJ1-5; D might be TRBD1 (6 bases). Trimming took off 2 bases at V and 7 bases at J, with 15 bases between the two ends. Germline CDR1 and CDR2: SGHVS and FQNEAQ. The CDR3 extends over 15 amino acids. DNA for the CDR3: TGTGCCAGCAGCTTAACTGGGCAGGGGAACCAGCCCCAGCATTTT. Translating it yields CASSLTGQGNQPQHF. Variable domain in full (rest from reference TRBV7-8 and TRBJ1-5): GAGVSQSPRYKVAKRGQDVALRCDPISGHVSLFWYQQALGQGPEFLTYFQNEAQLDKSGLPSDRFFAERPEGSVSTLKIQRTQQEDSAVYLCASSLTGQGNQPQHFGDGTRLSIL.

This clonotype was seen repeatedly, ten times or more. J is TRBJ2-1 and V is TRBV20-1; 12 bases match TRBD2. Trimming took 0 bases from V and 7 from J; bases not matched to a gene: 7. The germline gives CDR1 DFQATT, CDR2 SNEGSKA (reference sequence). This CDR3 has 16 residues. DNA of the CDR3: TGCAGTGCTAGAGAGGCTAGCGGGGGGGCCTGGAATGAGCAGTTCTTC. It encodes CSAREASGGAWNEQFF.

The rearrangement uses TRBV2 and TRBJ2-2; D possibly corresponds to TRBD1 (6 bases). The length of the CDR3 is 16 residues. Germline values: CDR1 SNHLY, CDR2 FYNNEI. V lost 0 bases and J 5 bases, leaving 13 bases between the germline ends. CDR3 residues: CASSEASQGWTGELFF. The CDR3 coding sequence is TGTGCCAGCAGTGAAGCGTCCCAGGGGTGGACCGGGGAGCTGTTTTTT.